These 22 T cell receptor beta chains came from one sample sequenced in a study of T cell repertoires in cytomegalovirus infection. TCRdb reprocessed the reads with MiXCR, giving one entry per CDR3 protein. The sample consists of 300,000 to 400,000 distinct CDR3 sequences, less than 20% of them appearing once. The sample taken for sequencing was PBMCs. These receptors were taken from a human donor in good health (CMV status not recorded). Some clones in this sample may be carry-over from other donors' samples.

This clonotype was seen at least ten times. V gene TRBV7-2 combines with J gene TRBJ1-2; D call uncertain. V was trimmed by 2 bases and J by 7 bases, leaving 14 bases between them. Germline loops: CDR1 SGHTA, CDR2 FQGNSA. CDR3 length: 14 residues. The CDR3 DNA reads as TGTGCCAGCAGCTTAAATGGCCAGCGGGGTGGCTACACCTTC. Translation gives CASSLNGQRGGYTF.

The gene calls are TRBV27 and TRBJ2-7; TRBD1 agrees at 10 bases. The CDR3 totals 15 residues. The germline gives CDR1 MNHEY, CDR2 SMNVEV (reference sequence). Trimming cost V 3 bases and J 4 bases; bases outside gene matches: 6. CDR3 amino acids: CASSFLGQGGYEQYF. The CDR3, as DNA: TGTGCCAGCAGTTTCCTTGGACAGGGGGGATACGAGCAGTACTTC.

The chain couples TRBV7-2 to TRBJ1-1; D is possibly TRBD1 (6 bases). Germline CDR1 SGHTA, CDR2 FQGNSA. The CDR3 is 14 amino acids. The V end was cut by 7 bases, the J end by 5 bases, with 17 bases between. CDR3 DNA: TGTGCCAGCACCCGAGGGGGGGGTTTGACTGAAGCTTTCTTT. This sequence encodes CASTRGGGLTEAFF. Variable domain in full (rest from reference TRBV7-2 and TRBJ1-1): GAGVSQSPSNKVTEKGKDVELRCDPISGHTALYWYRQSLGQGLEFLIYFQGNSAPDKSGLPSDRFSAERTGGSVSTLTIQRTQQEDSAVYLCASTRGGGLTEAFFGQGTRLTVV.

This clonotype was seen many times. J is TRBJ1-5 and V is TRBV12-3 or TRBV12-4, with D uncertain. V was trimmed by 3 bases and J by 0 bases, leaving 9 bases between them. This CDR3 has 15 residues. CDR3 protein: CASSFGDNSNQPQHF. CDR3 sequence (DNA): TGTGCCAGCAGTTTCGGCGATAATAGCAATCAGCCCCAGCATTTT.

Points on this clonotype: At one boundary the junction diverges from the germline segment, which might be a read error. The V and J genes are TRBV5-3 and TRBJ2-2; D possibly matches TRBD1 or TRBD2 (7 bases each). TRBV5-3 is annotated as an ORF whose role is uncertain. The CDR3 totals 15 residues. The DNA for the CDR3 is TGTGCCAGCAGCTTAGCCCAGGGGGGGCACGGGGAGCTGTTTTTT. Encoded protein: CASSLAQGGHGELFF.

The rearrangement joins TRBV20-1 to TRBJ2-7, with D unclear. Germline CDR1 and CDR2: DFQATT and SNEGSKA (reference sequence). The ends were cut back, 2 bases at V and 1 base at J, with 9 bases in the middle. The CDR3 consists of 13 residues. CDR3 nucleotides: TGCAGTGCTAGACGGGCACAGTCCTACGAGCAGTACTTC. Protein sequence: CSARRAQSYEQYF.

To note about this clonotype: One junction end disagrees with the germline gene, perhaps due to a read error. Here the CDR3 DNA reads TGTGCCAGCAGCCACAAGGCAGGCGGACAGGGGATGAACACTGAAGCTTTCTTT. This translates into CASSHKAGGQGMNTEAFF. The chain recombines TRBV4-1 with TRBJ1-1; 9 bases match TRBD1. The CDR3 is made up of 18 amino acids. In germline, CDR1 is MGHRA, CDR2 YSYEKL.

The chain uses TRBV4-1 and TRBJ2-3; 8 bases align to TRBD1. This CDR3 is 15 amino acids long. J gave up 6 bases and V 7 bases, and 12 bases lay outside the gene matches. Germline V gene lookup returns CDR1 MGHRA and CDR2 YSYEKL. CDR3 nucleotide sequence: TGCGCCAGCACCTCTCGGCCAGGGGGCATGGATACGCAGTATTTT. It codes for CASTSRPGGMDTQYF.

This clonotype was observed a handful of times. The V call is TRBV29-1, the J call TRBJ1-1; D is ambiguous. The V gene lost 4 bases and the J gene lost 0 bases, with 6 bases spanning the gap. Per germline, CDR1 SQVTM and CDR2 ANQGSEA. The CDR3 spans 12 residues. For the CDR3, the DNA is TGCAGCGTTGGCCGGATGAACACTGAAGCTTTCTTT. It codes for CSVGRMNTEAFF. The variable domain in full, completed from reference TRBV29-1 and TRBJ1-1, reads SAVISQKPSRDICQRGTSLTIQCQVDSQVTMMFWYRQQPGQSLTLIATANQGSEATYESGFVIDKFPISRPNLTFSTLTVSNMSPEDSSIYLCSVGRMNTEAFFGQGTRLTVV.

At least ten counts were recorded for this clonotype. CDR3 DNA sequence: TGTGCCAGCAGCCGTCAGCCAGGCCCATGGGGGCCCTACAATGAGCAGTTCTTC. Protein: CASSRQPGPWGPYNEQFF. The chain links TRBV7-6 to TRBJ2-1; D possibly corresponds to TRBD1 (6 bases). Per the germline V gene, CDR1 is SGHVS and CDR2 is FNYEAQ. Trimming pared 5 bases from V and 2 bases from J, leaving 22 bases between. The CDR3 has 18 residues. The variable domain in full, with the rest retrieved from reference TRBV7-6 and TRBJ2-1, is GAGVSQSPRYKVTKRGQDVALRCDPISGHVSLYWYRQALGQGPEFLTYFNYEAQQDKSGLPNDRFSAERPEGSISTLTIQRTEQRDSAMYRCASSRQPGPWGPYNEQFFGPGTRLTVL.

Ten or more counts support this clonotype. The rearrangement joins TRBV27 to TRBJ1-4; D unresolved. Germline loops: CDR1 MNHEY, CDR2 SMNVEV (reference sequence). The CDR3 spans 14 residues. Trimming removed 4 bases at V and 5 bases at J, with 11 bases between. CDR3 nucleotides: TGTGCCAGCAGTTCCTTCGCAGAGAATGAAAAACTGTTTTTT. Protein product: CASSSFAENEKLFF.

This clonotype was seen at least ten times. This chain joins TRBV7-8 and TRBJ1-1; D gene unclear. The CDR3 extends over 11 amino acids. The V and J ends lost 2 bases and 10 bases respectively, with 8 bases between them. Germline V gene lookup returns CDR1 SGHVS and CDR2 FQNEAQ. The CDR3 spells CASSLRERAFF. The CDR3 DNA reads TGTGCCAGCAGCTTACGGGAGCGAGCTTTCTTT.

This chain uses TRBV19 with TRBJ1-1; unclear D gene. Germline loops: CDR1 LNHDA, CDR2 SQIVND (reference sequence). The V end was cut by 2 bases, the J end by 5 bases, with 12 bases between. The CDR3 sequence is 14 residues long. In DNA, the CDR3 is TGTGCCAGTAGTATACAGGAGGCGGGTACTGAAGCTTTCTTT. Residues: CASSIQEAGTEAFF.

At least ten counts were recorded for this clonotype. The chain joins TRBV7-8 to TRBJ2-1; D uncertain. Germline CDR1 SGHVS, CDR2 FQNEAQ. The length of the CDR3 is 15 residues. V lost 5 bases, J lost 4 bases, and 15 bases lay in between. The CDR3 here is CASSRVMGMYNEQFF. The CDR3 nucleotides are TGTGCCAGCAGCCGGGTGATGGGGATGTACAATGAGCAGTTCTTC.

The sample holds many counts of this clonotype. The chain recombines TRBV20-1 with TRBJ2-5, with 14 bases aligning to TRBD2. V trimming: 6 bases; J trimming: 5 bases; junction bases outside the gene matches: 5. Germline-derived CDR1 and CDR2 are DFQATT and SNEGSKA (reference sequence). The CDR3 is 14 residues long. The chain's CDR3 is CSARLAGGRETQYF. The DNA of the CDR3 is TGCAGTGCCCGACTAGCGGGGGGGCGCGAGACCCAGTACTTC.

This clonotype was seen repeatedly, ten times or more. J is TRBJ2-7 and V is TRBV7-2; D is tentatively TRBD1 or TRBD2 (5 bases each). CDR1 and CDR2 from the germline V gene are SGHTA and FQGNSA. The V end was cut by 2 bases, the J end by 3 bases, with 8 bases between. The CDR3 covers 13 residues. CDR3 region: CASSLRDVYEQYF. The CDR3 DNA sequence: TGTGCCAGCAGCTTACGGGACGTCTACGAGCAGTACTTC.

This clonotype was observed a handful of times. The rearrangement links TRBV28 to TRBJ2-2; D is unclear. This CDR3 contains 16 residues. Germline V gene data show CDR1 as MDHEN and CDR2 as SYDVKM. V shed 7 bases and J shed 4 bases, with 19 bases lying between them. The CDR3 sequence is CASTMTSHDSTGELFF. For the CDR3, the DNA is TGTGCCAGCACCATGACGTCGCACGATAGCACCGGGGAGCTGTTTTTT.

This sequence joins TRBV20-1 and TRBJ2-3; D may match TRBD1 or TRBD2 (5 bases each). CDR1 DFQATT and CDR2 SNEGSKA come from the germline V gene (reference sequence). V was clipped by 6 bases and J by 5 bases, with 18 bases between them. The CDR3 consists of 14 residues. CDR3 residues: CSAARDQTLDTQYF. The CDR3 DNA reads TGCAGTGCCGCCCGGGACCAGACACTAGATACGCAGTATTTT.

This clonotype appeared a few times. In nucleotides, the CDR3 is TGTGCCAGCAGTCCTAGAGACGAGCAGTACTTC. Translating gives CASSPRDEQYF. V is TRBV6-6 and J is TRBJ2-7; D uncertain. CDR3 length equals 11 residues. Per germline, CDR1 MNHNY and CDR2 SVGAGI (reference sequence). V was clipped by 5 bases and J by 5 bases, with 7 bases between them.

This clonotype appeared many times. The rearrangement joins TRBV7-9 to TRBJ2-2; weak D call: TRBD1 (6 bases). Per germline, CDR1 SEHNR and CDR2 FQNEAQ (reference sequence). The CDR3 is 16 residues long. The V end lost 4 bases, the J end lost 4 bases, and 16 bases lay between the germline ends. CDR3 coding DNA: TGTGCCAGCAGCTCGACCAGGGAAGGGGGCACCGGGGAGCTGTTTTTT. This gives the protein CASSSTREGGTGELFF.

This chain's CDR3 is CASVAGGFADTQYF. CDR3 DNA: TGTGCCAGCGTAGCAGGGGGCTTTGCAGATACGCAGTATTTT. The genes are TRBV5-6 and TRBJ2-3; 8 nucleotides agree with TRBD1. Germline CDR1 reads SGHDT; CDR2 reads YYEEEE. The CDR3 is 14 amino acids. V shed 7 bases, J shed 4 bases, and the junction held 8 bases outside the gene matches.

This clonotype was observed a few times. CDR3 coding DNA: TGCAGCGTTGAGGGGCGGGCTAGCGGGGGGCCAACAGATACGCAGTATTTT. Translation gives CSVEGRASGGPTDTQYF. The chain has TRBV29-1 and TRBJ2-3; 11 nucleotides agree with TRBD2. CDR3 length: 17 residues. The junction had 11 bases not matched to a gene; V was cut back by 3 bases and J by 3 bases. The germline V gene encodes CDR1 SQVTM and CDR2 ANQGSEA.